This TCR beta chain was identified in a study of shared clonotypes between healthy human individuals. The study's findings and limits: A handful of donors held roughly 5% of naive CD4 clonotypes in common.

The repertoire was sequenced with immunoSEQ multiplex PCR; TCRdb's copy has only in-frame clones and lacks some. The sample comprises under 350,000 clones, around nine tenths of which are singletons, and under 20% rests with the top ten. On this clone: Its antigen is not identified.

Per germline, CDR1 SQVTM and CDR2 ANQGSEA. The CDR3 extends over 13 amino acids. V lost 6 bases to trimming and J lost 4 bases, with 15 bases between them. The clonotype comes from a man between 18 and 35 years old in good health. The chain links TRBV29-1 to TRBJ1-2; D uncertain. Sequenced: memory CD8+ T cells sorted from blood. Subset meaning: CD45RO+ cells pooled with CCR7-negative TemRA cells. The CDR3 region is CSVLLTSSYGYTF. CDR3 in DNA: TGCAGCGTCCTGTTGACATCTTCCTATGGCTACACCTTC.